The 29 T cell receptor beta chains below all came from one sample that was sequenced in a study of radiotherapy plus CTLA-4 blockade in lung cancer. Sequenced by immunoSEQ multiplex PCR; TCRdb stores in-frame clones only, minus some. Counted here are about 97,000 clones, approximately 74% occurring once; the ten biggest clones make up 2.5% to 3.5%. The material sequenced was peripheral blood, taken from a patient treated with radiotherapy plus ipilimumab. All receptors derive from a human donor with non-small cell lung cancer who had a partial response to radiotherapy plus ipilimumab. Some clones in this sample may be carry-over from other donors' samples.

This chain uses TRBV2 with TRBJ1-5, with 9 bases lining up with TRBD1. From germline, CDR1 is SNHLY and CDR2 FYNNEI. V lost 6 bases, J lost 2 bases, and 2 bases stayed unmatched. CDR3 size: 14 residues. The DNA for the CDR3 is TGTGCCAGCAGACAGGGGGCGCGCAATCAGCCCCAGCATTTT. Protein: CASRQGARNQPQHF.

For the CDR3, the DNA is TGTGCCAGCAGCCCAGGGGGAGCGGCAGATACGCAGTATTTT. Amino acid sequence: CASSPGGAADTQYF. The V call is TRBV28, the J call TRBJ2-3; 7 bases line up with TRBD1. V lost 6 bases and J lost 4; bases outside the gene matches: 7. This CDR3 has 14 amino acids. Germline V gene lookup returns CDR1 MDHEN and CDR2 SYDVKM.

This rearrangement joins TRBV19 to TRBJ2-1; perhaps TRBD2 as D (6 bases). Between the trimmed V and J ends, which lost 3 bases and 6 bases, there was a span of 15 bases. The CDR3 totals 15 residues. The germline V gene encodes CDR1 LNHDA and CDR2 SQIVND (reference sequence). The CDR3 is CASSISSGGANEQFF. CDR3 DNA: TGTGCCAGTAGTATCTCCAGCGGAGGGGCCAATGAGCAGTTCTTC.

The rearrangement joins TRBV2 to TRBJ2-3; D might be TRBD2 (6 bases). Germline assignment: CDR1 SNHLY and CDR2 FYNNEI. Trimming left V 6 bases short and J 1 base short, with 11 bases between. CDR3 size: 14 residues. The CDR3 DNA reads TGTGCCAGCAGAGTAGCGGAGGGCACAGATACGCAGTATTTT. This encodes CASRVAEGTDTQYF.

The chain uses TRBV30 and TRBJ2-1; D might be TRBD2 (6 bases). CDR1 is GTSNPN and CDR2 is SVGIG in the germline V gene (reference sequence). V was cut by 0 bases and J by 6 bases, with 15 bases left in between. This CDR3 comprises 15 residues. CDR3: CAWSVGGRTLNEQFF. Written as DNA, the CDR3 is TGTGCCTGGAGTGTTGGTGGGAGGACCCTCAATGAGCAGTTCTTC.

This clone turned up a few times. V is TRBV28 and J is TRBJ2-1; weak D call: TRBD1 (5 bases). The ends were cut back, 3 bases at V and 8 bases at J, with 17 bases in the middle. CDR1 MDHEN and CDR2 SYDVKM come from the germline V gene. This CDR3 comprises 15 residues. The CDR3 DNA reads as TGTGCCAGCAGTTTCCAGGGCTACAATGTAGATGAGCAGTTCTTC. Residues: CASSFQGYNVDEQFF. Filled out from reference TRBV28 and TRBJ2-1, the complete variable domain reads DVKVTQSSRYLVKRTGEKVFLECVQDMDHENMFWYRQDPGLGLRLIYFSYDVKMKEKGDIPEGYSVSREKKERFSLILESASTNQTSMYLCASSFQGYNVDEQFFGPGTRLTVL.

This rearrangement joins TRBV28 to TRBJ2-1; D possibly corresponds to TRBD1 (7 bases). The CDR3 has 16 amino acids. Trimming took 5 bases from V and 6 from J, leaving 20 bases between them. Germline V gives CDR1 MDHEN, CDR2 SYDVKM. CDR3 amino acids: CASSRPQGGPLNEQFF. The CDR3 coding sequence is TGTGCCAGCAGTCGACCCCAGGGGGGCCCCCTCAATGAGCAGTTCTTC. Variable domain in full (rest from reference TRBV28 and TRBJ2-1): DVKVTQSSRYLVKRTGEKVFLECVQDMDHENMFWYRQDPGLGLRLIYFSYDVKMKEKGDIPEGYSVSREKKERFSLILESASTNQTSMYLCASSRPQGGPLNEQFFGPGTRLTVL.

For the CDR3, the DNA is TGTGCCAGCAGCTCCCTCCACAGCTCCTACAATGAGCAGTTCTTC. This encodes CASSSLHSSYNEQFF. This chain links TRBV7-3 with TRBJ2-1; no definite D call. CDR1 is SGHTA, CDR2 FQGTGA, per germline. Trimming pared 4 bases from V and 0 bases from J, leaving 10 bases between. The CDR3 runs to 15 residues.

The chain is built from TRBV11-2 and TRBJ2-5; 9 bases agree with TRBD2. The DNA end is more similar to TRBJ2-7, so the J call may be wrong. CDR3 size: 15 residues. From germline, CDR1 is SGHAT and CDR2 FQNNGV. CDR3 loop: CASSLGAGGLYEQYF. CDR3 bases: TGTGCCAGCAGCTTAGGAGCGGGGGGTCTGTACGAGCAGTACTTC.

This chain uses TRBV11-2 with TRBJ1-1; D gene ambiguous. The V end was cut by 5 bases, the J end by 3 bases, with 19 bases between. The CDR3 runs to 16 residues. From germline, CDR1 is SGHAT and CDR2 FQNNGV. CDR3 protein: CASSLHGVLLDTEAFF. CDR3 DNA: TGTGCCAGCAGCCTCCACGGGGTACTGCTAGACACTGAAGCTTTCTTT.

The J gene is TRBJ2-2, the V gene TRBV28, with a tentative D call TRBD1 (6 bases). The CDR3 length is 15 residues. Trimming removed 6 bases at V and 5 bases at J, with 16 bases between. The germline V gene encodes CDR1 MDHEN and CDR2 SYDVKM. The CDR3 here is CASRHRVRMTGELFF. CDR3 sequence (DNA): TGTGCCAGCAGGCACAGGGTACGTATGACCGGGGAGCTGTTTTTT.

The J gene is TRBJ1-6, the V gene TRBV7-3; 10 nucleotides match TRBD1. The CDR3 runs 14 residues. The germline V gene has CDR1 SGHTA and CDR2 FQGTGA. V lost 5 bases to trimming and J lost 9 bases; unmatched junction nucleotides: 4. CDR3 DNA sequence: TGTGCCAGCAGCCCTGGACAGGGGGGTTCACCCCTCCACTTT. Protein sequence: CASSPGQGGSPLHF. Based on the CDR3 plus reference TRBV7-3 and TRBJ1-6, the full variable domain is GAGVSQTPSNKVTEKGKYVELRCDPISGHTALYWYRQSLGQGPEFLIYFQGTGAADDSGLPNDRFFAVRPEGSVSTLKIQRTERGDSAVYLCASSPGQGGSPLHFGNGTRLTVT.

This clone appeared many times. V and J are TRBV7-2 and TRBJ2-7; weak D call: TRBD1 (6 bases). This CDR3 contains 14 residues. V dropped 2 bases and J dropped 2 bases, with 10 bases sitting between them. The germline V gene encodes CDR1 SGHTA and CDR2 FQGNSA. The CDR3 coding sequence is TGTGCCAGCAGCTTACATCCAGGGGCCTACGAGCAGTACTTC. Encoded protein: CASSLHPGAYEQYF.

J is TRBJ2-5 and V is TRBV6-1; 10 positions match TRBD2. The CDR3 is 14 amino acids. Trimming cost V 7 bases and J 7 bases; bases outside gene matches: 9. Germline V gene lookup returns CDR1 MNHNS and CDR2 SASEGT. The CDR3 nucleotides are TGTGCCAGCACCGAAGCGGGGGGGTTGGTGACCCAGTACTTC. This gives the protein CASTEAGGLVTQYF.

Turning to this clone: The sample carries other DNA sequences with the same CDR3. The chain combines TRBV19 with TRBJ2-1; 11 nucleotides line up with TRBD2. Unmatched junction bases numbered 1, after V lost 3 bases and J lost 6 bases. There are 14 residues in the CDR3. Germline V gene lookup returns CDR1 LNHDA and CDR2 SQIVND (reference sequence). The CDR3 here is CASSISGRANEQFF. CDR3 nucleotide sequence: TGTGCCAGTAGTATTAGCGGGAGGGCCAATGAGCAGTTCTTC.

This clone was observed a few times. The chain recombines TRBV10-1 with TRBJ2-3, with 11 bases fitting TRBD2. CDR1 and CDR2 from the germline V gene are WNHNN and SYGVQD (reference sequence). The CDR3 covers 15 residues. Unmatched junction bases numbered 5, after V lost 3 bases and J lost 6 bases. CDR3 in amino acids: CASSDLAGGRDTQYF. CDR3 coding DNA: TGCGCCAGCAGTGACCTAGCGGGGGGCAGGGATACGCAGTATTTT.

There are a few counts of this clone. The chain carries TRBV7-2 and TRBJ2-6; TRBD2 is a possible D gene (6 bases). The CDR3 is made up of 15 amino acids. With 3 bases removed from V and 1 base from J, the gap between germline ends came to 7 bases. The germline V gene has CDR1 SGHTA and CDR2 FQGNSA. CDR3 sequence (DNA): TGTGCCAGCAGCTTTGGGGGGTCTGGGGCCAACGTCCTGACTTTC. It yields the protein CASSFGGSGANVLTF.

This chain joins TRBV28 and TRBJ2-3; D possibly corresponds to TRBD2 (7 bases). Per germline, CDR1 MDHEN and CDR2 SYDVKM. The CDR3 runs to 15 residues. The germline V and J ends were trimmed by 8 bases and 1 base, with 16 bases remaining between them. The CDR3 nucleotides are TGTGCCAGCCGCCCGGGGGGCGCCCGCACAGATACGCAGTATTTT. Amino acids: CASRPGGARTDTQYF.

The V call is TRBV5-4, the J call TRBJ2-4, with 10 bases lining up with TRBD2. The V and J ends lost 4 bases and 4 bases, in that order; junction bases with no gene match: 5. The CDR3 consists of 15 residues. CDR1 SGHNT and CDR2 YYREEE come from the germline V gene (reference sequence). The CDR3 loop is CASSQRGGLKNIQYF. The CDR3 DNA reads TGTGCCAGCAGCCAGCGGGGGGGCCTGAAAAACATTCAGTACTTC.

This chain connects TRBV11-2 to TRBJ1-5, with D perhaps TRBD1 (5 bases). The germline CDR1 and CDR2 sequences are SGHAT and FQNNGV. The CDR3 loop spans 15 amino acids. V was clipped by 3 bases and J by 6 bases, with 15 bases between them. CDR3 DNA sequence: TGTGCCAGCAGCTTGGCGGGGGAAATTGGTCAGCCCCAGCATTTT. Translation: CASSLAGEIGQPQHF.

This clone was counted a few times. This chain connects TRBV28 to TRBJ1-2; TRBD1 aligns across 8 bases. In germline, CDR1 is MDHEN, CDR2 SYDVKM. J was trimmed by 5 bases and V by 7 bases; bases with no gene match: 12. The length of the CDR3 is 15 residues. CDR3 residues: CASTLGGRGLYGYTF. CDR3 nucleotide sequence: TGTGCCAGCACCCTGGGTGGCAGGGGGCTGTATGGCTACACCTTC.

The chain combines TRBV28 with TRBJ1-1; unclear D gene. The V end lost 1 base, the J end lost 8 bases, and 11 bases lay between the germline ends. The germline V gene has CDR1 MDHEN and CDR2 SYDVKM. The CDR3 length is 13 residues. The CDR3 nucleotides read TGTGCCAGCAGTTTATATGGCCTCACGGAAGCTTTCTTT. It yields the protein CASSLYGLTEAFF.

The chain employs TRBV10-3 and TRBJ1-5, with D perhaps TRBD1 (5 bases). Looked up from germline, CDR1 is ENHRY and CDR2 is SYGVKD. Trimming took 4 bases from V and 1 from J, leaving 5 bases between them. The CDR3 is 13 amino acids. CDR3: CAISGTSNQPQHF. The CDR3 nucleotides are TGTGCCATCAGTGGGACAAGCAATCAGCCCCAGCATTTT.

The rearrangement joins TRBV29-1 to TRBJ2-2, with 10 bases lining up with TRBD2. The V gene's germline CDR1 is SQVTM and CDR2 ANQGSEA. This CDR3 spans 14 amino acids. J was trimmed by 2 bases and V by 6 bases; bases with no gene match: 3. DNA of the CDR3: TGCAGCGTCTGGACTAGCGGTAACACCGGGGAGCTGTTTTTT. This codes for CSVWTSGNTGELFF.

The chain links TRBV7-9 to TRBJ1-2; D is possibly TRBD1 (5 bases). The CDR3 runs 16 residues. Germline loops: CDR1 SEHNR, CDR2 FQNEAQ (reference sequence). Trimming cost V 5 bases and J 6 bases, with 22 bases left between them. The CDR3 nucleotides are TGTGCCAGCAGCCCAGGAGATAGACGCAGGGCGGATGGCTACACCTTC. It is translated as CASSPGDRRRADGYTF.

The J gene is TRBJ2-1, the V gene TRBV7-9; maybe TRBD2 (7 bases). V dropped 5 bases and J dropped 3 bases, with 17 bases sitting between them. Germline V gene data show CDR1 as SEHNR and CDR2 as FQNEAQ (reference sequence). The CDR3 consists of 16 residues. CDR3 in DNA: TGTGCCAGCAGCCCTACCCGAGGGGGGGGCTACAATGAGCAGTTCTTC. This encodes CASSPTRGGGYNEQFF. The full variable domain, with the rest looked up from reference TRBV7-9 and TRBJ2-1, is DTGVSQNPRHKITKRGQNVTFRCDPISEHNRLYWYRQTLGQGPEFLTYFQNEAQLEKSRLLSDRFSAERPKGSFSTLEIQRTEQGDSAMYLCASSPTRGGGYNEQFFGPGTRLTVL.

This chain joins TRBV18 and TRBJ2-5; a weak D match, TRBD2 (6 bases). Germline assignment: CDR1 KGHSH and CDR2 LQKENI. The CDR3 has 16 amino acids. Deletions cut 6 bases from V and 5 bases from J, with 22 bases between. The CDR3 nucleotides read TGTGCCAGCTCCCCCGTGGGGGAGCGGGTGTGGGAGACCCAGTACTTC. This translates into CASSPVGERVWETQYF.

A note on this clone: The junction shows a germline mismatch at one end, possibly a read error. Other nucleotide sequences from this sample produce the same CDR3. This chain links TRBV10-2 with TRBJ1-1; no clear D. Germline CDR1 reads WSHSY; CDR2 reads SAAADI. The CDR3 totals 15 residues. CDR3 sequence reads: CASSESQRRNTEAFF. As DNA, the CDR3 is TGTGCCAGCAGTGAGTCGCAGCGACGGAACACTGAAGCTTTCTTT.

V usage is TRBV11-2 and J usage is TRBJ2-2; 7 bases fit TRBD1. V lost 2 bases, J lost 6 bases, and 0 bases stayed unmatched. Germline-derived CDR1 and CDR2 are SGHAT and FQNNGV. CDR3 length: 13 amino acids. DNA of the CDR3: TGTGCCAGCAGCTTACAGGGGGCCGGGGAGCTGTTTTTT. This gives the protein CASSLQGAGELFF. The full variable domain, its missing parts supplied by reference TRBV11-2 and TRBJ2-2, is EAGVAQSPRYKIIEKRQSVAFWCNPISGHATLYWYQQILGQGPKLLIQFQNNGVVDDSQLPKDRFSAERLKGVDSTLKIQPAKLEDSAVYLCASSLQGAGELFFGEGSRLTVL.